Included here is one T cell receptor (beta chain) sequence, with context. These data are taken from a study of memory CD4+ T cells and cytomegalovirus serostatus. The sort gate was single viable CD3+CD4+CD8-CD45RO+ cells for memory CD4+ T cells. This CDR3 region has 13 residues. Germline V gene lookup returns CDR1 MNHNS and CDR2 SASEGT. V was trimmed by 6 bases and J by 1 base, leaving 9 bases between them. Repertoires were generated with immunoSEQ multiplex PCR, while TCRdb's copy carries only in-frame clones and drops some. Of about 41,000 clones listed, about 76% are singletons. This chain joins TRBV6-1 and TRBJ1-2, with no clear D. The sequence was collected from an adult in good health and CMV-seronegative. Specimen: memory CD4+ T cells from blood. The CDR3 sequence is CASRVDRNYGYTF. CDR3 coding DNA: TGTGCCAGCAGGGTTGACCGTAACTATGGCTACACCTTC.